The sequence of this TCR beta chain was determined in a study of T cell changes during pregnancy in multiple sclerosis. Trimming took off 5 bases at V and 5 bases at J, with 12 bases between the two ends. Germline CDR1 and CDR2: MNHEY and SMNVEV (reference sequence). The CDR3 is 13 amino acids. The data were produced by immunoSEQ multiplex PCR, yet TCRdb's version contains in-frame clones alone and is incomplete. Of approximately 30,000 clones listed, roughly 86% were seen once; the top ten hold 9.5% to 10%. This chain links TRBV27 with TRBJ2-5; D may be TRBD1 (6 bases). Sequences were derived from CD8+ T cells from peripheral blood mononuclear cells, sampled in the first trimester of pregnancy. The receptor was isolated from a female donor with multiple sclerosis, enrolled in a pregnancy study. The CDR3 region has the DNA TGTGCCAGCAGTAAAACAGGGATGGAGACCCAGTACTTC. Encoded protein: CASSKTGMETQYF.